The following is a TCR beta chain sequence with its context. This record comes from a study of shared clonotypes between healthy human individuals. The germline CDR1 and CDR2 sequences are MDHEN and SYDVKM. The CDR3 contains 16 residues. Trimming removed 4 bases at V and 5 bases at J, with 17 bases between. Measured with immunoSEQ multiplex PCR; TCRdb has only the in-frame clones, and not every one. The sample lists 2,500,000 or so clones, over 85% occurring once. The material sequenced was naive CD4+ T cells from PBMCs. As for subset: CD45RA+ positively selected. The chain employs TRBV28 and TRBJ2-2, with a weak D call TRBD2 (6 bases). The receptor was isolated from a man in his late teens or twenties in good health. Some clones in this sample may be carry-over from other donors' samples. The CDR3 region has the DNA TGTGCCAGCAGTTCTGGGGGGTCAGGGATGACCGGGGAGCTGTTTTTT. This gives the protein CASSSGGSGMTGELFF.